This T cell receptor beta chain appears in the sequencing data of a study of beta chain features in type 1 diabetes. Sequenced material consisted of expressed TCRB transcripts (all of the isolated RNA was reverse transcribed). The protocol was immunoSEQ multiplex PCR, while the TCRdb copy is restricted to in-frame clones and leaves out a portion. The data contain around 320,000 clones, around 13% of them singletons. The trim removed 7 bases at V and 4 bases at J, leaving 16 bases unmatched. Germline loops: CDR1 MNHEY, CDR2 SMNVEV (reference sequence). This CDR3 has 17 amino acids. Study-wide findings and caveats: The naive, central memory and Treg TCRB repertoires of patients appeared to be more similar to one another than those of healthy donors.

There are a few counts of this clone. Its target is unknown. The sequence derives from a man under 40 in good health. Sequencing was carried out using central memory CD4+ T cells from blood. This sequence joins TRBV27 and TRBJ2-3, with 8 positions matching TRBD2. Here the CDR3 reads CASIRRGLGETADTQYF. The CDR3 nucleotides read TGTGCCAGCATCAGGCGGGGACTAGGGGAGACGGCAGATACGCAGTATTTT.